This record covers a single T cell receptor (beta chain). Its antigen is unknown. Qualities for individual bases were not recorded, and no much larger clone is one base off. The data were taken from a study of cytomegalovirus exposure and HLA in healthy donors (dated by TCRdb to 2016 to 2017). About the study as a whole: An earlier analysis of several hundred of the donors reported 276 Gb of sequence data and 117 million unique TCR beta sequences obtained from about 180 million T cells. Roughly 300 gigabases of sequencing data and approximately 80 million unique TCR sequences were included in an early release covering about 700 HLA-typed donors. Of the approximately 370 genotyped donors, 65% to 90% were placed in the genetic ancestry cluster associated with self-reported Caucasian donors. The study aimed to test whether signatures of past pathogen exposure could be identified by cataloging public T cell receptors. The study used immunosequencing to profile the T cell repertoires of more than 650 subjects and linked those repertoires to cytomegalovirus serostatus. In addition to the first cohort of 650 to 750 subjects, a separate validation cohort of approximately 110 different subjects was used. The study combined high-throughput TCR immunosequencing, statistical association of individual TCRs with disease status, and machine learning to predict cytomegalovirus infection status. In a later analysis, previously published TCR beta repertoires from more than 500 donors were re-analyzed and high-resolution HLA genotyping was added so that TCR occurrence patterns could be studied. Rather than drawing on any new phenotypic data, the later analysis identified candidate immune exposures from TCR beta sequences and the way those sequences occurred across donors. An earlier analysis of 450 to 750 of the donors used high-throughput TCR beta sequencing to judge whether each TCR beta V gene segment behaved as functional or pseudogenic. Donor age, sex, ethnicity and CMV serostatus were compiled together with the repertoire data. In a later genetic analysis, genome-wide SNP genotypes for 398 of the 666 donors were used, and that subset was treated as a discovery cohort. Every repertoire in the discovery cohort had been generated on one and the same sequencing platform. Class I and class II HLA loci were covered by the typing at four-digit resolution. Typing coverage varied by locus: roughly 620-640 donors for A, B, C, DRB1 and DQB1; under 550 for DQA1; over 600 for DPA1; about 450 for DPB1. Four to six DR-DQ haplotypes were handled as single units for association and clustering, since linkage in the cohort was strong. On average, 235,054 unique TCR beta nucleotide sequences were sequenced per donor among a few hundred genotyped donors of the cohort, with roughly 19% of those sequences being non-productive.

The cohort consisted of 666 healthy bone marrow donors. Cohort members were all nominally healthy when sampled, although unrecorded immune exposures were likely present. The donor was CMV seronegative and was included in the group of several hundred seronegative cohort members. Each donor provided a peripheral blood sample, and peripheral blood mononuclear cells were used for TCR beta sequencing. The Qiagen DNeasy Blood Extraction Kit was used to extract genomic DNA from the blood cell samples. The CDR3 runs 13 amino acids, cysteine and phenylalanine included. The entry retains the CDR3 DNA only, 39 bases that are in frame from base 1. V and J are truncated by 0 bases and 9 bases respectively, leaving an intervening sequence of 9 bases. Looking up the germline V gene (reference sequence) yields CDR1 SGHAT and CDR2 FQDESV. Findings and caveats that apply to the study as a whole: In a later analysis, over 15,000 TCR beta sequences were associated with specific HLA alleles at a false discovery rate of 0.05. When HLA alleles, especially DR and DQ, strongly co-occurred, TCR associations were difficult to assign to individual alleles. Linkage disequilibrium might explain the correlated functional status among segregating V segments, but an unknown experimental factor could not be excluded. The cohort was sequenced for TCR beta chains only, and without alpha or paired-chain data the features that could be detected were limited. A later analysis found that most CMV-associated TCR beta chains appeared HLA-restricted, with HLA associations seemingly driven largely by CMV exposure. The classifier was reported to diagnose cytomegalovirus status with high specificity and sensitivity in both the original and validation cohorts. According to a later analysis, TCR association rates differed among HLA loci, with DRB1 alleles showing the most associated TCRs and HLA-C alleles showing the fewest. In a later analysis, several top co-occurrence clusters were reported to appear linked to parvovirus B19, influenza, CMV and Epstein-Barr virus. Roughly uniform sequencing depth across donors was assumed in presence/absence analyses, although this assumption may not hold. CMV serostatus was the only immune exposure information available for the cohort. It was suggested by the authors that the approach could potentially be generalized to other disease states and immunological phenotypes. An earlier analysis of approximately 540 of the donors showed that most TCR beta V segments appeared in productive rearrangements either about 87% or about 30% of the time, which broadly matched IMGT annotations. In a later genetic analysis, fewer N-insertions in productive TCRs were reported among donors in an Asian-associated ancestry cluster than the roughly 700-donor mean. An association between a missense DCLRE1C variant and V-gene and J-gene trimming of TCR beta chains was found in a later genetic analysis and replicated in an independent cohort. Fewer than 20 rarely observed V segments, including chromosome 9 orphons, were excluded from the earlier analysis of about 610 of the donors because counts were too low. A cluster of highly shared sequence variants was judged likely to represent a technical artifact of the sequencing pipeline. Because some donors lacked HLA typing at each locus, the association tests relied only on the typed subset. The study gave a list of about 150 TCR beta chains associated with cytomegalovirus. The 87-base-pair reads could not distinguish some IMGT-functional V segments, including TRBV6-2 and TRBV6-3, so those segments were excluded. Most TCR sequences were seen in very few donors, while some public TCRs were found in many individuals. In vitro tests confirmed that three of the cytomegalovirus-associated TCR beta chains recognize cytomegalovirus antigens. In a later analysis, HLA-associated TCR beta chains were found to be more clonally expanded and to have lower generation probabilities than equally common non-associated chains. A further reported finding was that TCR beta sequences accurately predicted the HLA-A and HLA-B alleles for most subjects in the first cohort.

Receptor libraries were prepared by the immunoSEQ multiplex PCR assay. The multiplex PCR relied on a mix of 60 forward primers for TCR Vbeta segments and 13 reverse primers for TCR Jbeta segments. The CDR3 region of rearranged TCR beta genes was amplified from genomic DNA with a multiplex PCR assay. The amplified TCR beta libraries were sequenced on the Illumina HiSeq System as 87-base-pair reads. Per the original workflow: A later analysis tallied roughly 80 million unique TCR beta chains across the 666 repertoires, and some 10 million of those chains were shared by two or more donors. Raw reads were error-corrected and collapsed into unique sequences with a nearest-neighbor algorithm that merged closely related sequences to remove PCR and sequencing errors. Alignment of CDR3 sequences to IMGT reference sequences was used to assign V, D and J gene segments. For a sequence to be retained, a match of at least six nucleotides was required to both a V gene segment and a J gene segment. Rearrangements were called productive when the CDR3 lacked stop codons and stayed in frame with V and J; all others were non-productive. Following IMGT convention, CDR3 was defined as the stretch from the second conserved V-encoded cysteine up to the conserved J-encoded phenylalanine. In an earlier analysis of around 640 of the donors, sequences lacking an unambiguous match to a single V gene segment were excluded. An earlier analysis of approximately 590 of the donors classified V segments as functional when productive rearrangements were above 56.7% and as segregating when the standard deviation between donors was above 5%. A statistical classification framework was developed to diagnose cytomegalovirus status using the catalog of TCR beta chain sequences. In a later analysis, V and J genes were assigned by comparing TCR nucleotide sequences against IMGT/GENE-DB human TR gene sequences. Using the TCRdist pipeline, a later analysis assigned CDR3 sequences along with most-parsimonious VDJ recombination scenarios. In a later analysis, every TCR beta chain was defined by the combination of its CDR3 amino acid sequence and its V-gene family, and reads without a unique V-gene family were dropped. In a later analysis, 550 to 650 highly shared, low-generation-probability nucleotide sequences were removed to address suspected cross-contamination and a sequencing artifact. For each public chain, a later analysis derived a clonal expansion index from normalized ranks of inferred template counts within each repertoire. In a later analysis, generation probabilities were computed using a VDJ recombination model fitted to out-of-frame rearrangements, and the results were checked against IGoR. A later analysis scored TCR-TCR, TCR-HLA and TCR-CMV co-occurrence with hypergeometric tests, applying a repertoire-size bias correction to TCR pairs. In a later analysis, false discovery rates were estimated by permuting HLA or CMV assignments 20 times. In a later analysis, co-occurring TCRs were grouped using DBSCAN, with TCRdist sequence similarity added in when clustering inside HLA-allele-positive subsets. For co-occurrence clustering, repertoires with fewer than 30,000 or more than 120,000 public chains were excluded, along with roughly 5 repertoires with anomalous nucleotide sharing. TCRdb obtained this table from immuneACCESS and retained in-frame rearrangements with V and J assigned. These tables miss some clones; where compared with another copy, unresolved V genes account for less than half of the shortfall, and the remainder is unexplained. D and trimming were read from the DNA, whereas the V and J calls and clone size are those reported in that table. The sample table lists some 130,000 clones, around 79% of them with a count of one. The ten most abundant clones make up around 3.6% of the sample.

This receptor was obtained from a male donor in good health and CMV-seronegative. Sequenced material: PBMCs. The V and J genes are TRBV11-1 and TRBJ2-1, with a weak D call of TRBD2 (6 bases match). The nucleotide sequence reads as follows: TGTGCCAGCAGCTTAGCGCTCGGGGGTGAGCAGTTCTTC. This is translated as CASSLALGGEQFF. The full variable domain, completed from the reference TRBV11-1 and TRBJ2-1 proteins outside the CDR3, reads EAEVAQSPRYKITEKSQAVAFWCDPISGHATLYWYRQILGQGPELLVQFQDESVVDDSQLPKDRFSAERLKGVDSTLKIQPAELGDSAMYLCASSLALGGEQFFGPGTRLTVL.